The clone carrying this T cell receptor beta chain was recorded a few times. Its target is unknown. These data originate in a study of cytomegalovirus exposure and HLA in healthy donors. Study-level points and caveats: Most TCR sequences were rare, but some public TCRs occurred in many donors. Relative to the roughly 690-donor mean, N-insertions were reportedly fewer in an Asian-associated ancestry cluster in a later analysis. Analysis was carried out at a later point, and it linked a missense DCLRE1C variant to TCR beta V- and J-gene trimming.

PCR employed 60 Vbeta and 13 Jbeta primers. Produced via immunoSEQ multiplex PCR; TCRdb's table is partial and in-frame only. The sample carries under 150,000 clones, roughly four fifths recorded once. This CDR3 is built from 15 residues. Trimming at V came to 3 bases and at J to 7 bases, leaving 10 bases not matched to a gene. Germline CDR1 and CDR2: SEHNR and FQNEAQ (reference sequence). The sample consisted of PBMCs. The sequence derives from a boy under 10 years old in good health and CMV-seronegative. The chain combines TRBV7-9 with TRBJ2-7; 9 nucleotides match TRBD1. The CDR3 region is CASSFHRGLEGEQYF. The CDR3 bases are TGTGCCAGCAGCTTCCACAGGGGGCTAGAGGGAGAGCAGTACTTC.